A single sample is the source of the 27 T cell receptor beta chains below, sequenced in a study of response to subunit inactivated influenza vaccine. TCRdb ran MiXCR on the RT-PCR reads and lists one entry per CDR3 protein. The sample includes roughly 650,000 distinct CDR3 sequences, 13% to 15% of them seen just once. The sequences come from PBMCs from blood, collected less than 15 days before vaccination. These receptors came from a man aged 45-65 years who received an inactivated influenza vaccine.

The chain is built from TRBV7-2 and TRBJ2-1; maybe TRBD1 (5 bases). CDR1 and CDR2 (germline): SGHTA, FQGNSA. The V end was cut by 6 bases, the J end by 8 bases, with 11 bases between. This CDR3 comprises 12 residues. CDR3 protein: CASRPAGYEQFF. The DNA of the CDR3 is TGTGCCAGCAGGCCCGCAGGGTATGAGCAGTTCTTC.

This clonotype was counted ten times or more. This chain links TRBV29-1 with TRBJ1-2; a possible D gene is TRBD1 (5 bases). Germline V gene data show CDR1 as SQVTM and CDR2 as ANQGSEA. Between the trimmed V and J ends, which lost 3 bases and 1 base, there was a span of 12 bases. The CDR3 sequence is 14 residues long. The CDR3 reads CSVDGGSVNYGYTF. The CDR3 nucleotides are TGCAGCGTTGACGGGGGATCAGTTAACTATGGCTACACCTTC. Using reference TRBV29-1 and TRBJ1-2 for the parts outside the CDR3, the full variable domain is SAVISQKPSRDICQRGTSLTIQCQVDSQVTMMFWYRQQPGQSLTLIATANQGSEATYESGFVIDKFPISRPNLTFSTLTVSNMSPEDSSIYLCSVDGGSVNYGYTFGSGTRLTVV.

This sequence joins TRBV18 and TRBJ2-3, with D maybe TRBD1 (5 bases). This CDR3 has 15 amino acids. The V and J ends lost 8 bases and 0 bases respectively, with 15 bases between them. Per the germline V gene, CDR1 is KGHSH and CDR2 is LQKENI. The chain's CDR3 is CASQTAATSTDTQYF. The DNA for the CDR3 is TGTGCCAGCCAGACAGCCGCGACTAGCACAGATACGCAGTATTTT.

This clonotype has more than one count but fewer than ten. This chain uses TRBV7-8 with TRBJ2-3; TRBD1 aligns across 7 bases. CDR3 length: 17 residues. The junction had 10 bases not matched to a gene; V was cut back by 4 bases and J by 0 bases. CDR1 and CDR2 (germline): SGHVS, FQNEAQ. As DNA, the CDR3 is TGTGCCAGCAGCTCCGATCGACAGGGCGTGAGCACAGATACGCAGTATTTT. Its translation is CASSSDRQGVSTDTQYF.

The chain joins TRBV5-1 to TRBJ2-7, with D possibly matching TRBD1 (5 bases). Trimming removed 0 bases from V and 2 bases from J, with 15 bases in between. Germline V gene lookup returns CDR1 SGHRS and CDR2 YFSETQ. There are 16 residues in the CDR3. This CDR3 is CASSLASAEGAYEQYF. The CDR3 DNA sequence: TGCGCCAGCAGCTTGGCGTCCGCCGAAGGGGCCTACGAGCAGTACTTC.

The rearrangement joins TRBV28 to TRBJ2-1; D might be TRBD1 or TRBD2, each matching 7 bases. The germline gives CDR1 MDHEN, CDR2 SYDVKM. This CDR3 region has 18 residues. Trimming removed 5 bases at V and 7 bases at J, with 27 bases between. The DNA of the CDR3 is TGTGCCAGCAGTCCGACAGGGAAGGAGACTAGCAGGTCGAATGAGCAGTTCTTC. As protein: CASSPTGKETSRSNEQFF.

The genes are TRBV24-1 and TRBJ2-2, with TRBD2 identical over 8 bases. Per the germline V gene, CDR1 is KGHDR and CDR2 is SFDVKD. After removal of 3 bases from V and 5 bases from J, the junction contained 13 bases not matched to a gene. CDR3 length: 18 amino acids. CDR3 loop: CATSDRTSSYPGTGELFF. For the CDR3, the DNA is TGTGCCACCAGTGATAGGACTAGCTCCTACCCCGGGACCGGGGAGCTGTTTTTT.

The J gene is TRBJ2-2, the V gene TRBV3-1; a weak D match, TRBD1 (6 bases). V dropped 6 bases and J dropped 5 bases, with 19 bases sitting between them. CDR3 length: 16 amino acids. Per the germline V gene, CDR1 is LGHDT and CDR2 is YNNKEL (reference sequence). Here the CDR3 DNA reads TGTGCCAGCAGTCTTCGTGGGGGCAGGAAGACCGGGGAGCTGTTTTTT. It yields the protein CASSLRGGRKTGELFF.

This clonotype occurred many times. This rearrangement joins TRBV6-1 to TRBJ1-1; the match to TRBD1 covers 7 bases. This CDR3 comprises 16 residues. V shed 6 bases and J 0 bases; nucleotides not matched to a gene: 10. Germline values: CDR1 MNHNS, CDR2 SASEGT. The CDR3 sequence: CASSRQGFGLNTEAFF. DNA for the CDR3: TGTGCCAGCAGCCGACAGGGCTTTGGGTTGAACACTGAAGCTTTCTTT.

This rearrangement joins TRBV5-1 to TRBJ2-5, with D perhaps TRBD1 or TRBD2 (5 bases each). Germline assignment: CDR1 SGHRS and CDR2 YFSETQ. The CDR3 covers 15 residues. The ends were cut back, 1 base at V and 4 bases at J, with 14 bases in the middle. In nucleotides, the CDR3 is TGCGCCAGCAGCTTGTTTCCGGGAAGGGGAGAGACCCAGTACTTC. Amino acids: CASSLFPGRGETQYF.

This clonotype occurred many times. The CDR3 sequence is CASGPGASYEQYF. The CDR3 DNA reads TGTGCCAGCGGGCCGGGGGCCTCCTACGAGCAGTACTTC. The J gene is TRBJ2-7, the V gene TRBV7-9; the D gene could be TRBD1 or TRBD2 (6 bases each). The CDR3 extends over 13 amino acids. V was pared by 8 bases and J by 0 bases, with 11 bases between. The germline V gene encodes CDR1 SEHNR and CDR2 FQNEAQ (reference sequence).

The chain's CDR3 is CASSRDEQDGGYGYTF. The CDR3, as DNA: TGCGCCAGCAGCCGAGACGAACAGGACGGGGGATATGGCTACACCTTC. The chain carries TRBV4-1 and TRBJ1-2, with a weak D call TRBD1 (5 bases). Germline assignment: CDR1 MGHRA and CDR2 YSYEKL. V lost 4 bases, J lost 5 bases, and 20 bases lay in between. The CDR3 is 16 amino acids.

The J gene is TRBJ2-2, the V gene TRBV5-1; tentative D call: TRBD2 (7 bases). V lost 4 bases to trimming and J lost 1 base, with 11 bases between them. The CDR3 is made up of 15 amino acids. The germline CDR1 and CDR2 sequences are SGHRS and YFSETQ. The CDR3 protein is CASSSGTRNTGELFF. The CDR3 region has the DNA TGCGCCAGCAGCAGCGGGACAAGGAACACCGGGGAGCTGTTTTTT. The complete variable domain, with remaining parts taken from reference TRBV5-1 and TRBJ2-2, reads KAGVTQTPRYLIKTRGQQVTLSCSPISGHRSVSWYQQTPGQGLQFLFEYFSETQRNKGNFPGRFSGRQFSNSRSEMNVSTLELGDSALYLCASSSGTRNTGELFFGEGSRLTVL.

This clonotype showed up just a few times. The chain is built from TRBV3-1 and TRBJ2-3; a possible D gene is TRBD1 (6 bases). This CDR3 has 16 amino acids. Trimming shortened V by 0 bases and J by 1 base, and 11 bases separated the two germline ends. CDR1 LGHDT and CDR2 YNNKEL come from the germline V gene (reference sequence). This chain's CDR3 is CASSQEGRGRTDTQYF. CDR3 nucleotides: TGTGCCAGCAGCCAAGAAGGCAGGGGTCGCACAGATACGCAGTATTTT.

The chain links TRBV7-9 to TRBJ2-1; possible D gene TRBD2, 6 bases. Germline lookup yields CDR1 SEHNR and CDR2 FQNEAQ (reference sequence). The ends were cut back, 1 base at V and 7 bases at J, with 14 bases in the middle. This CDR3 contains 15 residues. The CDR3 here is CASSLEAPGTNEQFF. The CDR3 DNA is TGTGCCAGCAGCTTAGAGGCGCCTGGGACTAATGAGCAGTTCTTC.

This clonotype was detected a few times. This sequence joins TRBV7-2 and TRBJ1-6; tentative D call: TRBD1 (6 bases). V dropped 5 bases and J dropped 11 bases, with 13 bases sitting between them. The CDR3 totals 13 residues. Germline loops: CDR1 SGHTA, CDR2 FQGNSA. The DNA for the CDR3 is TGTGCCAGCAGCGGACAGTATCGGGCACCCCTCCACTTT. It codes for CASSGQYRAPLHF.

This clonotype was detected ten times or more. The rearrangement uses TRBV29-1 and TRBJ2-3; D perhaps matches TRBD1 (5 bases). With 3 bases removed from V and 2 bases from J, the gap between germline ends came to 12 bases. Germline V CDR1 and CDR2: SQVTM, ANQGSEA. This CDR3 comprises 14 residues. CDR3 in DNA: TGCAGCGTTGAGAAAGGGGATTCCACAGATACGCAGTATTTT. It is translated as CSVEKGDSTDTQYF.

V gene TRBV5-1 combines with J gene TRBJ1-1, with D unclear. Germline V gene lookup returns CDR1 SGHRS and CDR2 YFSETQ. This CDR3 region has 15 residues. V was pared by 0 bases and J by 7 bases, with 16 bases between. The CDR3 sequence: CASSLAYLGKDEAFF. DNA for the CDR3: TGCGCCAGCAGCTTGGCCTATTTGGGGAAGGATGAAGCTTTCTTT.

A few counts support this clonotype. The J gene is TRBJ2-7, the V gene TRBV28; D remains unclear. The CDR3 is 12 residues long. Trimming took off 3 bases at V and 6 bases at J, with 9 bases between the two ends. Germline loops: CDR1 MDHEN, CDR2 SYDVKM. CDR3 coding DNA: TGTGCCAGCAGTTTGGGTAGCACCGAGCAGTACTTC. Translated: CASSLGSTEQYF. The full variable domain, in which reference TRBV28 and TRBJ2-7 provide the parts outside the CDR3, is DVKVTQSSRYLVKRTGEKVFLECVQDMDHENMFWYRQDPGLGLRLIYFSYDVKMKEKGDIPEGYSVSREKKERFSLILESASTNQTSMYLCASSLGSTEQYFGPGTRLTVT.

This clonotype was seen a handful of times. The V call is TRBV12-3 or TRBV12-4, the J call TRBJ1-1; D is perhaps TRBD1 (5 bases). V was cut by 7 bases and J by 3 bases, with 15 bases left in between. This CDR3 has 14 residues. CDR3 loop: CASNQGVRDTEAFF. CDR3 in DNA: TGTGCCAGCAACCAAGGGGTCAGGGACACTGAAGCTTTCTTT.

This clonotype occurred a few times. V and J are TRBV6-1 and TRBJ1-1, with unresolved D. Germline CDR1 is MNHNS and CDR2 is SASEGT. This CDR3 comprises 14 residues. V gave up 2 bases and J gave up 0 bases, with 7 bases separating them. The CDR3 DNA follows: TGTGCCAGCAGTGAAACCGGATTGAACACTGAAGCTTTCTTT. Protein sequence: CASSETGLNTEAFF.

This clonotype has only a few counts. This chain connects TRBV4-3 to TRBJ1-1, with D perhaps TRBD1 (5 bases). Trimming stripped 0 bases from V and 7 bases from J, with 12 bases between. CDR1 and CDR2 (germline): LGHNA, YSLEER. CDR3 size: 14 residues. The CDR3 bases are TGCGCCAGCAGCCAAGAATTCAGGGTGGGTGAAGCTTTCTTT. It yields the protein CASSQEFRVGEAFF.

The chain links TRBV3-1 to TRBJ2-5; 10 bases are a match to TRBD2. V was pared by 0 bases and J by 5 bases, with 3 bases of the junction left unmatched. CDR3 length: 15 amino acids. In germline, CDR1 is LGHDT, CDR2 YNNKEL (reference sequence). CDR3 sequence: CASSQDTSGVETQYF. As DNA, the CDR3 is TGTGCCAGCAGCCAAGATACTAGCGGGGTTGAGACCCAGTACTTC.

This clonotype was seen a few times. The chain's CDR3 is CASATYYGHTDTQYF. DNA for the CDR3: TGTGCCAGCGCCACCTACTATGGTCATACAGATACGCAGTATTTT. The chain has TRBV25-1 and TRBJ2-3; D is ambiguous. Germline loops: CDR1 MGHDK, CDR2 SYGVNS. V dropped 8 bases and J dropped 3 bases, with 18 bases sitting between them. There are 15 residues in the CDR3.

The CDR3 spells CATSARQGAYEQFF. The CDR3 bases are TGTGCCACCAGCGCTCGACAGGGGGCTTACGAGCAGTTCTTC. This chain connects TRBV15 to TRBJ2-1; 10 bases match TRBD1. CDR3 length equals 14 residues. The V gene end was trimmed by 5 bases and the J gene end by 10 bases; junction bases not matched to a gene: 8. Germline CDR1 reads LNHNV; CDR2 reads YYDKDF (reference sequence).

This chain uses TRBV20-1 with TRBJ2-3; D is perhaps TRBD2 (5 bases). V was clipped by 5 bases and J by 3 bases, with 15 bases between them. This CDR3 is 14 amino acids long. Germline V gene sequence: CDR1 DFQATT, CDR2 SNEGSKA (reference sequence). The CDR3 DNA reads TGCAGTGCTGTCCTAGCAGTTCGGACAGATACGCAGTATTTT. Translated: CSAVLAVRTDTQYF.

This clonotype has only a few counts. The chain couples TRBV28 to TRBJ2-5; D is uncertain. Per germline, CDR1 MDHEN and CDR2 SYDVKM. Trimming pared 7 bases from V and 8 bases from J, leaving 17 bases between. This CDR3 is 13 amino acids long. CDR3: CASMPGPGGTQYF. The DNA for the CDR3 is TGTGCCAGCATGCCCGGCCCAGGTGGAACCCAGTACTTC. Complete variable domain (other parts from reference TRBV28 and TRBJ2-5): DVKVTQSSRYLVKRTGEKVFLECVQDMDHENMFWYRQDPGLGLRLIYFSYDVKMKEKGDIPEGYSVSREKKERFSLILESASTNQTSMYLCASMPGPGGTQYFGPGTRLLVL.